This T cell receptor (beta chain) is drawn from a study of sequential checkpoint blockade in melanoma. Overall study: Patients were randomized 1:1 to nivolumab-then-ipilimumab or ipilimumab-then-nivolumab first-line.

V gave up 3 bases and J gave up 2 bases; unmatched junction bases: 8. CDR3 size: 17 residues. CDR1 and CDR2 from the germline V gene are MNHEY and SMNVEV (reference sequence). Here immunoSEQ multiplex PCR was the method, and the copy in TCRdb shows in-frame clones only, minus some. The sample shows some 31,000 clones, 80% to 90% of them seen only once. Treatment defined: randomized to nivolumab then ipilimumab (arm A) or the reverse (arm B). Patients had received no earlier DNA-damaging chemotherapy. From thawed PBMCs, live CD3+CD8+ cells negative for CD19 and CD56 were sorted. V gene TRBV27 combines with J gene TRBJ2-1; 9 nucleotides align to TRBD1. This sequence originates from a human donor with melanoma. This material consisted of CD8+ T cells sorted from blood (inferred from file names), taken from a patient given nivolumab and ipilimumab in sequence. The CDR3 loop reads CASSLRSGTGPYNEQFF. The CDR3 DNA follows: TGTGCCAGCAGTTTGCGATCCGGGACAGGGCCCTACAATGAGCAGTTCTTC.